Listed below are T cell receptor beta chains from one sample, sequenced in a study of blood T cell repertoires in COVID-19. The assay was immunoSEQ multiplex PCR, and TCRdb's table has in-frame clones only and misses some. The profile shows around 140,000 clones, around 90% of them singletons. The material sequenced was peripheral blood. The receptors shown here come from a man in his 70s with acute or convalescent COVID-19. The CDR3 runs from the conserved cysteine through the conserved F or W. Each record gives: clone size, D gene, V gene, J gene, CDR3 protein, CDR3 DNA. A D gene is named only where the DNA matches it firmly. The size of a clone is reported for some rows only, either as once, few or many, or as a class for expanded clones.

clone_size: .; d_call: .; v_call: TRBV2; j_call: TRBJ1-5; cdr3_aa: CASQGPLSEQPQHF; cdr3_nt: TGTGCCAGTCAGGGGCCCCTTTCCGAGCAGCCCCAGCATTTT
clone_size: .; d_call: .; v_call: TRBV6-5; j_call: TRBJ1-2; cdr3_aa: CASRATGIYGYTF; cdr3_nt: TGTGCCAGCAGAGCCACAGGGATCTATGGCTACACCTTC
clone_size: .; d_call: .; v_call: TRBV4-1; j_call: TRBJ2-4; cdr3_aa: CASSREAAIAKNIQYF; cdr3_nt: TGCGCCAGCAGCAGGGAAGCGGCTATAGCCAAAAACATTCAGTACTTC
clone_size: .; d_call: .; v_call: TRBV3-1/TRBV3-2; j_call: TRBJ2-5; cdr3_aa: CASSQDQRQETQYF; cdr3_nt: TGTGCCAGCAGCCAAGACCAGCGCCAAGAGACCCAGTACTTC
clone_size: .; d_call: TRBD1; v_call: TRBV10-3; j_call: TRBJ1-4; cdr3_aa: CAISTLTGGATNEKLFF; cdr3_nt: TGTGCCATCAGTACATTGACAGGGGGCGCGACTAATGAAAAACTGTTTTTT
clone_size: .; d_call: .; v_call: TRBV27; j_call: TRBJ1-5; cdr3_aa: CASPRDSHQPQHF; cdr3_nt: TGTGCCAGCCCTCGGGACTCCCATCAGCCCCAGCATTTT
clone_size: .; d_call: TRBD2; v_call: TRBV19; j_call: TRBJ2-3; cdr3_aa: CASRKGSGSTDTQYF; cdr3_nt: TGTGCCAGTAGGAAAGGTAGCGGGAGCACAGATACGCAGTATTTT
clone_size: .; d_call: TRBD1; v_call: TRBV25-1; j_call: TRBJ1-1; cdr3_aa: CASSGQGANTEAFF; cdr3_nt: TGTGCCAGCAGTGGACAGGGGGCGAACACTGAAGCTTTCTTT
clone_size: .; d_call: TRBD2; v_call: TRBV6-6; j_call: TRBJ2-2; cdr3_aa: CASSRLAGVANTGELFF; cdr3_nt: TGTGCCAGCAGCCGACTAGCGGGGGTTGCGAACACCGGGGAGCTGTTTTTT
clone_size: .; d_call: .; v_call: TRBV5-6; j_call: TRBJ1-4; cdr3_aa: CASSLRGSLFF; cdr3_nt: TGTGCCAGCAGCTTGCGGGGATCGTTGTTTTTT
clone_size: .; d_call: TRBD1; v_call: TRBV5-5; j_call: TRBJ1-3; cdr3_aa: CASSWRQGVNGNTIYF; cdr3_nt: TGTGCCAGCAGCTGGAGACAGGGGGTAAATGGAAACACCATATATTTT
clone_size: few; d_call: TRBD2; v_call: TRBV25-1; j_call: TRBJ2-1; cdr3_aa: CASTTGTRAYNEQFF; cdr3_nt: TGTGCCAGCACAACCGGGACTAGGGCCTACAATGAGCAGTTCTTC
clone_size: .; d_call: .; v_call: TRBV2; j_call: TRBJ1-6; cdr3_aa: CASRNDRPPSPLHF; cdr3_nt: TGTGCCAGCAGAAACGACAGGCCACCTTCACCCCTCCACTTT
clone_size: .; d_call: .; v_call: TRBV11-2; j_call: TRBJ1-3; cdr3_aa: CASSSFGPILSGNTIYF; cdr3_nt: TGTGCCAGCAGCTCATTTGGGCCTATCCTCTCTGGAAACACCATATATTTT
clone_size: .; d_call: TRBD2; v_call: TRBV5-4; j_call: TRBJ2-2; cdr3_aa: CASSLGGLALTGELFF; cdr3_nt: TGTGCCAGCAGCTTGGGGGGACTAGCTTTAACCGGGGAGCTGTTTTTT
clone_size: .; d_call: .; v_call: TRBV19; j_call: TRBJ1-1; cdr3_aa: CASSILPGRYTEAFF; cdr3_nt: TGTGCCAGTAGTATCCTACCAGGGAGGTACACTGAAGCTTTCTTT
clone_size: .; d_call: TRBD1; v_call: TRBV10-3; j_call: TRBJ1-1; cdr3_aa: CAISESMTGGFWAFF; cdr3_nt: TGTGCCATCAGTGAGTCGATGACAGGGGGGTTCTGGGCTTTCTTT
clone_size: .; d_call: .; v_call: TRBV7-6; j_call: TRBJ2-3; cdr3_aa: CASSLGQVHTDTQYF; cdr3_nt: TGTGCCAGCAGCTTAGGACAGGTTCACACAGATACGCAGTATTTT
clone_size: once; d_call: .; v_call: TRBV10-2; j_call: TRBJ1-2; cdr3_aa: CASSDDRFYGYTF; cdr3_nt: TGCGCCAGCAGTGATGACAGGTTCTATGGCTACACCTTC
clone_size: .; d_call: .; v_call: TRBV12-3/TRBV12-4; j_call: TRBJ1-2; cdr3_aa: CASSLDIYGYTF; cdr3_nt: TGTGCCAGCAGTTTGGACATATATGGCTACACCTTC
clone_size: .; d_call: .; v_call: TRBV5-1; j_call: TRBJ2-1; cdr3_aa: CASSLVGLYNEQFF; cdr3_nt: TGCGCCAGCAGCTTGGTGGGACTTTACAATGAGCAGTTCTTC
clone_size: .; d_call: .; v_call: TRBV2; j_call: TRBJ1-5; cdr3_aa: CASSVDMSSHQPQHF; cdr3_nt: TGTGCCAGCAGTGTGGACATGAGCTCCCATCAGCCCCAGCATTTT
clone_size: .; d_call: .; v_call: TRBV27; j_call: TRBJ2-2; cdr3_aa: CASSLTGFTGELFF; cdr3_nt: TGTGCCAGCAGTCTTACAGGGTTCACCGGGGAGCTGTTTTTT
clone_size: once; d_call: .; v_call: TRBV5-1; j_call: TRBJ1-5; cdr3_aa: CASSLTGPLSNQPQHF; cdr3_nt: TGCGCCAGCAGCTTGACAGGTCCCTTGAGCAATCAGCCCCAGCATTTT
clone_size: .; d_call: .; v_call: TRBV21-1; j_call: TRBJ2-7; cdr3_aa: CASRGQPGLAGSYEQYF; cdr3_nt: TGTGCCAGCAGGGGACAGCCCGGACTAGCGGGCTCCTACGAGCAGTACTTC
clone_size: once; d_call: TRBD1; v_call: TRBV7-2; j_call: TRBJ2-2; cdr3_aa: CASSSSDRVTGELFF; cdr3_nt: TGTGCCAGCAGCTCCTCCGACAGGGTGACCGGGGAGCTGTTTTTT
clone_size: .; d_call: TRBD1; v_call: TRBV3-1/TRBV3-2; j_call: TRBJ2-3; cdr3_aa: CASSPGQASTDTQYF; cdr3_nt: TGTGCCAGCAGCCCGGGACAGGCTAGCACAGATACGCAGTATTTT
clone_size: .; d_call: TRBD1; v_call: TRBV3-1/TRBV3-2; j_call: TRBJ1-4; cdr3_aa: CASSQGQGPTSNEKLFF; cdr3_nt: TGTGCCAGCAGCCAAGGACAGGGGCCGACCTCTAATGAAAAACTGTTTTTT
clone_size: once; d_call: TRBD1; v_call: TRBV6-6; j_call: TRBJ2-6; cdr3_aa: CASGQGRSGANVLTF; cdr3_nt: TGTGCCTCTGGACAGGGAAGGTCTGGGGCCAACGTCCTGACTTTC
clone_size: .; d_call: TRBD1; v_call: TRBV3-1/TRBV3-2; j_call: TRBJ1-3; cdr3_aa: CASSRRTGRSGNTIYF; cdr3_nt: TGTGCCAGCAGCCGAAGGACAGGCCGCTCTGGAAACACCATATATTTT
clone_size: few; d_call: .; v_call: TRBV19; j_call: TRBJ2-3; cdr3_aa: CASSKTADTQYF; cdr3_nt: TGTGCCAGTAGTAAAACAGCAGATACGCAGTATTTT
clone_size: .; d_call: TRBD1; v_call: TRBV10-3; j_call: TRBJ1-4; cdr3_aa: CAISESGTGGEKLFF; cdr3_nt: TGTGCCATCAGTGAGTCGGGGACAGGGGGTGAAAAACTGTTTTTT
clone_size: .; d_call: .; v_call: TRBV5-8; j_call: TRBJ1-5; cdr3_aa: CASSLVPDQPQHF; cdr3_nt: TGTGCCAGCAGCTTGGTTCCAGATCAGCCCCAGCATTTT
clone_size: once; d_call: .; v_call: TRBV21-1; j_call: TRBJ1-2; cdr3_aa: CASSKDLRTGGYGHTF; cdr3_nt: TGTGCCAGCAGCAAAGACCTCCGGACAGGGGGCTATGGCCACACCTTC
clone_size: .; d_call: .; v_call: TRBV12-5; j_call: TRBJ1-2; cdr3_aa: CASGRDTNYGYTF; cdr3_nt: TGTGCTAGTGGTCGAGACACTAACTATGGCTACACCTTC
clone_size: .; d_call: TRBD1; v_call: TRBV5-1; j_call: TRBJ1-6; cdr3_aa: CASSPGTGVGSPLHF; cdr3_nt: TGCGCCAGCAGCCCGGGGACAGGGGTTGGTTCACCCCTCCACTTT
clone_size: .; d_call: .; v_call: TRBV28; j_call: TRBJ1-6; cdr3_aa: CASSFTDYGTMDSPLHF; cdr3_nt: TGTGCCAGCAGTTTTACGGATTACGGGACTATGGATTCACCCCTCCACTTT
clone_size: .; d_call: TRBD1; v_call: TRBV6-1; j_call: TRBJ1-2; cdr3_aa: CASSETGTPGYTF; cdr3_nt: TGTGCCAGCAGTGAGACAGGGACGCCTGGCTACACCTTC
clone_size: once; d_call: .; v_call: TRBV12-3/TRBV12-4; j_call: TRBJ1-2; cdr3_aa: CASSGRGVYGYTF; cdr3_nt: TGTGCCAGCAGCGGACGGGGGGTCTATGGCTACACCTTC
clone_size: .; d_call: TRBD2; v_call: TRBV5-4; j_call: TRBJ2-7; cdr3_aa: CASSGGGLAGEQYF; cdr3_nt: TGTGCCAGCAGCGGTGGCGGACTAGCCGGCGAGCAGTACTTC